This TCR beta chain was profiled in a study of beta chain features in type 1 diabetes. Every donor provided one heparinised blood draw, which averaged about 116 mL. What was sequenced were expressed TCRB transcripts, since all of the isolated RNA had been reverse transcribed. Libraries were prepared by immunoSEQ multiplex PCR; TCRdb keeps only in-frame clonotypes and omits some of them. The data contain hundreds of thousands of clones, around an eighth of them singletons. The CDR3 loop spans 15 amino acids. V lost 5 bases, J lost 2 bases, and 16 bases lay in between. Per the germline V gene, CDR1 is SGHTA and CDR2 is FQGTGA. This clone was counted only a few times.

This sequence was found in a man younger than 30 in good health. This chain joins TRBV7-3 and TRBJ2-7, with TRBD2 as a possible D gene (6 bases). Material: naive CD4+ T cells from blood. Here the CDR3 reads CASSPGGPGTYEQYF. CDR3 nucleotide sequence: TGTGCCAGCAGCCCTGGAGGGCCCGGCACCTACGAGCAGTACTTC.